The present T cell receptor beta chain was sequenced within a study of CD8+CD57+ T cells in acquired aplastic anemia. The table lists this clonotype with many counts. Its cognate antigen is unknown. Patients sequenced had flow cytometry evidence of CD8+CD57+ cell expansion. Patients, without exception, had severe acquired aplastic anemia. Investigators profiled TCR beta VDJ and CDR3 from genomic DNA template. TCRdb reprocessed the reads with MiXCR, giving one entry per CDR3 protein. Here the sample spans some 180,000 distinct CDR3 sequences, around 50% being singletons. CDR3 length: 14 amino acids. Germline CDR1 is DFQATT and CDR2 is SNEGSKA (reference sequence). Trimming took off 3 bases at V and 4 bases at J, with 15 bases between the two ends. General study findings and limits: Patients shared 25 to 35 CD8+ CDR3 sequences with controls.

Specimen: sorted CD4+, CD8+, or CD8+CD57+ T cells (not recorded which) from PBMCs. The chain is built from TRBV20-1 and TRBJ1-1; D gene ambiguous. The TCR was taken from a human donor with aplastic anemia. CDR3 DNA: TGCAGTGCTAGGGACCTGGGGAGTGGCACTGAAGCTTTCTTT. Translation gives CSARDLGSGTEAFF.